These T cell receptor beta chains were read from a single sample in a study of early stage breast cancer tumors. The table came from immunoSEQ multiplex PCR; TCRdb's copy has only in-frame clones and leaves some out. The sample consists of 30,000 to 35,000 clones, over 70% of them appearing once. Sequencing input: blood. The receptors stem from a person aged 35 to 50 with breast cancer. Each CDR3 is given with its conserved first and last residue.

j_call cdr3_length v_call cdr3_aa
TRBJ1-3 18 TRBV5-4 CASSLDWDGISSGNTIYF
TRBJ1-2 14 TRBV7-9 CASSFTTPGVGYTF
TRBJ1-1 15 TRBV6-4 CASSPQGAGDTEAFF
TRBJ1-2 11 TRBV19 CASSIMGDYTF
TRBJ2-7 16 TRBV27 CASSSGLAGAYYEQYF
TRBJ1-5 12 TRBV7-8 CASSPLDQPQHF
TRBJ1-2 16 TRBV2 CASSEHYRGAGYGYTF
TRBJ2-7 15 TRBV11-2 CASSLDLGGRGEQYF
TRBJ2-7 16 TRBV9 CASSESGLAGIYEQYF
TRBJ2-7 17 TRBV11-1 CASSLVAGGRVFYEQYF
TRBJ2-7 14 TRBV5-4 CASSLPGGYYEQYF
TRBJ2-1 15 TRBV29-1 CSVALLKNPYNEQFF
TRBJ2-1 16 TRBV7-9 CASSSLMTTTYNEQFF
TRBJ2-7 11 TRBV7-9 CASSLAREQYF
TRBJ2-2 11 TRBV27 CASSLRGELFF
TRBJ2-5 13 TRBV6-5 CASSYTGKETQYF
TRBJ2-1 15 TRBV27 CASSLASHGSREQFF
TRBJ2-1 13 TRBV5-4 CASSRTGLNEQFF
TRBJ1-5 16 TRBV7-2 CASSLVGARRDQPQHF
TRBJ1-5 15 TRBV6-5 CASKNQEHSNQPQHF
TRBJ2-3 14 TRBV7-3 CASSLSGGTDTQYF
TRBJ1-2 13 TRBV5-4 CASSLRGDYGYTF
TRBJ2-3 16 TRBV7-9 CASSPLAGGLTDTQYF
TRBJ2-1 16 TRBV7-2 CASSPPGVGLHNEQFF
TRBJ2-7 13 TRBV30 CAWSRMSSYEQYF
TRBJ2-1 16 TRBV6-4 CASSDNSGGVLNEQFF
TRBJ2-4 14 TRBV2 CASGLAGYENIQYF
TRBJ2-5 13 TRBV18 CASSINHGETQYF
TRBJ2-2 19 TRBV4-2 CASSQAGTQAFANTGELFF
TRBJ2-5 16 TRBV28 CASSLIGTAGGETQYF
TRBJ2-7 15 TRBV2 CASRVSLSKADEQYF
TRBJ2-7 14 TRBV2 CASMVDRGSYEQYF
TRBJ1-1 15 TRBV18 CASSPRAGMNTEAFF
TRBJ2-1 19 TRBV5-6 CASSLWGPRAGRYYNEQFF
TRBJ2-1 15 TRBV5-1 CASNKGLAGENEQFF
TRBJ2-7 15 TRBV5-1 CASSLASQGWYEQYF
TRBJ1-4 16 TRBV5-1 CASSSLPGQANEKLFF
TRBJ1-3 15 TRBV9 CASSVSGKRGNTIYF
TRBJ1-1 13 TRBV7-3 CATAISPNTEAFF
TRBJ2-1 15 TRBV28 CASSPPGPGYNEQFF